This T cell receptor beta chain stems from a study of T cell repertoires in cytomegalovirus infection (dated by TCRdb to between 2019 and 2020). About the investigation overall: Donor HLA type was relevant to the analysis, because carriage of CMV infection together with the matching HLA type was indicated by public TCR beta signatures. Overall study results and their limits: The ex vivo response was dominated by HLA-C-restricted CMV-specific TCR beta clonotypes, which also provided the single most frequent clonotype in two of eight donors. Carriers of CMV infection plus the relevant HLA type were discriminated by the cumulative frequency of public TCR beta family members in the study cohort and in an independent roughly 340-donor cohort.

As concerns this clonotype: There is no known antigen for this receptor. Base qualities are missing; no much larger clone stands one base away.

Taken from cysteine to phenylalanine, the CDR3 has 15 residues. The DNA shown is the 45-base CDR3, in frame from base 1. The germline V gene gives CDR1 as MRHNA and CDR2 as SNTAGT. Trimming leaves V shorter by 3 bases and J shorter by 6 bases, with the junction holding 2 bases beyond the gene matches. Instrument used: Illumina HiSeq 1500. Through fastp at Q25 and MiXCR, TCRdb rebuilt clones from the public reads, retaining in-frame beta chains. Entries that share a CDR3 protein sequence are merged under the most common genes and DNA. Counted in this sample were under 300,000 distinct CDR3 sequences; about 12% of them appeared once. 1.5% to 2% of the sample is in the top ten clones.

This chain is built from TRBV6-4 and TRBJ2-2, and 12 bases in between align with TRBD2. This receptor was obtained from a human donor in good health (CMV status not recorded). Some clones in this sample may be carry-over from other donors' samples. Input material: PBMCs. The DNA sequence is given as TGTGCCAGCAGTGAACTAGCGGGGGGCGCCGGGGAGCTGTTTTTT. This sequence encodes CASSELAGGAGELFF.